The 19 T cell receptor beta chains reported below all come from one sample, sequenced in a study of Ad26.COV2.S vaccination and SARS-CoV-2 variants. Treatment: some 20 received Ad26.COV2.S at low or high dose, single or two shots; 5 received placebo; per-sample allocation not given. The study sampled participants on day 63 after the first vaccine or placebo injection. Profiling relied on immunoSEQ multiplex PCR, and the TCRdb table lists in-frame clones only, not all of them. The sample consists of some 340,000 clones, approximately 80% of them appearing once. The source was peripheral blood, collected in a trial of Ad26.COV2.S vaccine versus placebo. These receptors were collected from a person between 18 and 60 years old who received the Ad26.COV2.S COVID-19 vaccine or a placebo.

CDR3 nucleotide sequence: TGTGCCAGCAGCTTAGCCAGGAGGGGGCGCAGAGGAAACACCATATATTTT. Its protein is CASSLARRGRRGNTIYF. This rearrangement joins TRBV7-8 to TRBJ1-3; 7 bases match TRBD1. Trimming at V came to 0 bases and at J to 4 bases, leaving 9 bases not matched to a gene. The CDR3 length is 17 residues. Germline V lookup: CDR1 SGHVS, CDR2 FQNEAQ. The full variable domain, completed using reference TRBV7-8 and TRBJ1-3, is GAGVSQSPRYKVAKRGQDVALRCDPISGHVSLFWYQQALGQGPEFLTYFQNEAQLDKSGLPSDRFFAERPEGSVSTLKIQRTQQEDSAVYLCASSLARRGRRGNTIYFGEGSWLTVV.

The chain couples TRBV7-2 to TRBJ2-2, with a possible D match to TRBD1 (6 bases). Trimming took off 5 bases at V and 3 bases at J, with 13 bases between the two ends. CDR3 length equals 15 residues. Germline V lookup: CDR1 SGHTA, CDR2 FQGNSA. CDR3 nucleotide sequence: TGTGCCAGCAGCCCAAACAGGGCCTACACCGGGGAGCTGTTTTTT. As protein: CASSPNRAYTGELFF.

This chain uses TRBV3-1 (or the pseudogene TRBV3-2) with TRBJ1-5, with no clear D. Trimming left V 1 base short and J 9 bases short, with 16 bases between. This CDR3 has 15 residues. Germline CDR1 LGHDT, CDR2 YNNKEL (reference sequence). Written as DNA, the CDR3 is TGTGCCAGCAGCCAAGCAATGGCAGGCGGCGGGCCCCAGCATTTT. Protein sequence: CASSQAMAGGGPQHF.

This chain connects TRBV6-6 to TRBJ1-1; TRBD1 might be the D (5 bases). The CDR3 spans 16 residues. Trimming removed 0 bases at V and 2 bases at J, with 13 bases between. Germline V gives CDR1 MNHNY, CDR2 SVGAGI (reference sequence). CDR3 sequence: CASSYSRYRPNTEAFF. The CDR3 region has the DNA TGTGCCAGCAGTTACTCAAGATACAGGCCCAACACTGAAGCTTTCTTT.

V gene TRBV19 combines with J gene TRBJ2-7, with D maybe TRBD2 (7 bases). Per germline, CDR1 LNHDA and CDR2 SQIVND (reference sequence). V was cut by 4 bases and J by 2 bases, with 15 bases left in between. The length of the CDR3 is 15 residues. The CDR3 protein is CASSREGPGAYEQYF. In DNA form, the CDR3 reads TGTGCCAGTAGTAGGGAGGGCCCAGGGGCCTACGAGCAGTACTTC.

The V call is TRBV6-5, the J call TRBJ2-7, with TRBD2 matching over 8 bases. CDR3 length: 15 residues. J gave up 7 bases and V 4 bases, and 12 bases lay outside the gene matches. Germline-derived CDR1 and CDR2 are MNHEY and SVGAGI. As DNA, the CDR3 is TGTGCCAGCAGTTCCACCTCAGCGGGGGTGTCTGAGCAGTACTTC. This sequence encodes CASSSTSAGVSEQYF.

The chain employs TRBV3-1 (or the pseudogene TRBV3-2) and TRBJ2-4; TRBD2 matches at 8 bases. This CDR3 is 14 amino acids long. With V trimmed by 5 bases and J by 8 bases, 8 bases remained unmatched. Germline V gives CDR1 LGHDT, CDR2 YNNKEL (reference sequence). DNA of the CDR3: TGTGCCAGCAGCTCCCGGGGGGGCCGGGACATTCAGTACTTC. It is translated as CASSSRGGRDIQYF.

This chain links TRBV28 with TRBJ1-1; a weak D match, TRBD1 (5 bases). The germline V gene has CDR1 MDHEN and CDR2 SYDVKM. The CDR3 has 12 amino acids. V lost 4 bases and J lost 10, with 13 bases in between. CDR3 sequence (DNA): TGTGCCAGCAGTTCCCGACAGAGGCCAGCTTTCTTT. It is translated as CASSSRQRPAFF.

There are a few counts of this clone. The chain uses TRBV5-1 and TRBJ1-1; 7 nucleotides align to TRBD1. The CDR3 is made up of 14 amino acids. Unmatched junction bases numbered 6, after V lost 4 bases and J lost 3 bases. Germline lookup yields CDR1 SGHRS and CDR2 YFSETQ. The CDR3 region is CASSPGTDHTEAFF. CDR3 DNA sequence: TGCGCCAGCAGCCCAGGGACAGACCACACTGAAGCTTTCTTT.

The V and J genes are TRBV14 and TRBJ1-6; D not resolved. The CDR3 spans 15 residues. CDR1 and CDR2 (germline): SGHDN, FVKESK. V lost 2 bases to trimming and J lost 9 bases, with 14 bases between them. The CDR3 DNA reads TGTGCCAGCAGCCAAAGAGGCAGGATTCTTTCACCCCTCCACTTT. This sequence encodes CASSQRGRILSPLHF. The variable domain in full, completed from reference TRBV14 and TRBJ1-6, reads EAGVTQFPSHSVIEKGQTVTLRCDPISGHDNLYWYRRVMGKEIKFLLHFVKESKQDESGMPNNRFLAERTGGTYSTLKVQPAELEDSGVYFCASSQRGRILSPLHFGNGTRLTVT.

This rearrangement joins TRBV7-3 to TRBJ2-7; no clear D. Germline assignment: CDR1 SGHTA and CDR2 FQGTGA. V was clipped by 3 bases and J by 5 bases, with 14 bases between them. The CDR3 is made up of 14 amino acids. CDR3 loop: CASSFGHLSHEQYF. In nucleotides, the CDR3 is TGTGCCAGCAGCTTTGGCCACCTTTCCCACGAGCAGTACTTC.

The J gene is TRBJ1-2, the V gene TRBV18; D possibly corresponds to TRBD1 (5 bases). Germline CDR1 and CDR2: KGHSH and LQKENI. V was cut by 3 bases and J by 3 bases, with 8 bases left in between. The CDR3 sequence is 13 residues long. The CDR3 DNA sequence: TGTGCCAGCTCACCGCAGGGATACTATGGCTACACCTTC. The encoded protein is CASSPQGYYGYTF. The variable domain in full, with the rest retrieved from reference TRBV18 and TRBJ1-2, is NAGVMQNPRHLVRRRGQEARLRCSPMKGHSHVYWYRQLPEEGLKFMVYLQKENIIDESGMPKERFSAEFPKEGPSILRIQQVVRGDSAAYFCASSPQGYYGYTFGSGTRLTVV.

This chain joins TRBV28 and TRBJ1-2; D possibly corresponds to TRBD1 (5 bases). The germline gives CDR1 MDHEN, CDR2 SYDVKM. V shed 10 bases and J shed 8 bases, with 20 bases lying between them. This CDR3 spans 13 amino acids. The CDR3 DNA sequence: TGTGCCACCAACAGTCTCGGGAGGGGCGGCTACACCTTC. Its protein is CATNSLGRGGYTF.

The V call is TRBV4-1, the J call TRBJ1-1, with a tentative D call TRBD1 (5 bases). The CDR3 spans 15 residues. Germline values: CDR1 MGHRA, CDR2 YSYEKL. Trimming took 2 bases from V and 9 from J, leaving 19 bases between them. The CDR3 DNA follows: TGCGCCAGCAGCCAACTAGGGGCCGCCGGGACTCAAGCTTTCTTT. It codes for CASSQLGAAGTQAFF.

The chain links TRBV5-1 to TRBJ1-1; D unclear. Germline loops: CDR1 SGHRS, CDR2 YFSETQ. This CDR3 has 13 amino acids. Trimming removed 0 bases at V and 6 bases at J, with 9 bases between. The CDR3 is CASSLAAGAEAFF. The DNA for the CDR3 is TGCGCCAGCAGCTTGGCCGCCGGGGCTGAAGCTTTCTTT.

This chain joins TRBV4-1 and TRBJ2-7; TRBD1 matches at 11 bases. CDR1 and CDR2 from the germline V gene are MGHRA and YSYEKL. This CDR3 is 15 amino acids long. Unmatched junction bases numbered 2, after V lost 1 base and J lost 3 bases. CDR3 amino acids: CASSQVGTGGYEQYF. CDR3 bases: TGCGCCAGCAGCCAAGTGGGGACAGGGGGCTACGAGCAGTACTTC.

V and J are TRBV9 and TRBJ2-7; D might be TRBD1 or TRBD2, each matching 5 bases. CDR1 SGDLS and CDR2 YYNGEE come from the germline V gene. The CDR3 contains 20 residues. The germline V and J ends were trimmed by 4 bases and 1 base, with 30 bases remaining between them. CDR3 nucleotides: TGTGCCAGCAGCCTAACCGCGGAACCGGGACCCCTGCATTCATCCTACGAGCAGTACTTC. Protein sequence: CASSLTAEPGPLHSSYEQYF.

For this clone: At one end the junction does not follow the germline gene, possibly because of a read error. The V and J genes are TRBV6-1 and TRBJ1-2, with TRBD1 as a possible D gene (5 bases). CDR1 and CDR2 from the germline V gene are MNHNS and SASEGT. The CDR3 runs to 17 residues. The CDR3: CASSELPGPLVSVAFAF. CDR3 coding DNA: TGTGCCAGCAGTGAATTGCCGGGACCCCTGGTCTCCGTCGCCTTCGCCTTC.

The chain uses TRBV6-5 and TRBJ1-6; D possibly corresponds to TRBD1 (5 bases). V lost 5 bases and J lost 10, with 15 bases in between. The CDR3 is 14 amino acids. Germline values: CDR1 MNHEY, CDR2 SVGAGI. In DNA form, the CDR3 reads TGTGCCAGCAGTCGAACTCGGGGACCATCACCCCTCCACTTT. Amino acids: CASSRTRGPSPLHF.